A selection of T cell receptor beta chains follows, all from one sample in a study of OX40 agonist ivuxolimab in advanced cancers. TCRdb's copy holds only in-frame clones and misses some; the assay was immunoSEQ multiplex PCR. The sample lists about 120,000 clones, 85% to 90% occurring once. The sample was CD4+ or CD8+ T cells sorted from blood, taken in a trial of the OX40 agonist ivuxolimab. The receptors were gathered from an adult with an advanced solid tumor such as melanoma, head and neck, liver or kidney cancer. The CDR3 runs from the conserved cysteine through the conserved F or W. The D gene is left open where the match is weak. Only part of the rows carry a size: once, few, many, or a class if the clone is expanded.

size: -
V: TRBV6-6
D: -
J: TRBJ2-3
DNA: TGTGCCAGCAGTTACACAGCTAGCACAGATACGCAGTATTTT
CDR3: CASSYTASTDTQYF

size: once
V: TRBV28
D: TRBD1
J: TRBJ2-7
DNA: TGTGCCAGCAGTCCCTGGACAGGGATCTACGAGCAGTACTTC
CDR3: CASSPWTGIYEQYF

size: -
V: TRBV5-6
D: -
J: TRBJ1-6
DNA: TGTGCCAGCAGCTTGGGGCGGGGGTCACCCCTCCACTTT
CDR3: CASSLGRGSPLHF

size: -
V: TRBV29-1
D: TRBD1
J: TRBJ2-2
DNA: TGCAGCGCCGGGACAGGGTTGACCGGGGAGCTGTTTTTT
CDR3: CSAGTGLTGELFF

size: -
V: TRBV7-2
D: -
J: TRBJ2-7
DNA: TGTGCCAGCAGCTTAGCGAGGACAGCCTACGAGCAGTACTTC
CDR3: CASSLARTAYEQYF

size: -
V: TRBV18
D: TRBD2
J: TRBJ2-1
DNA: TGTGCCAGCTCACCAACCCTAGCGGGGGGGAGTAGCTCCTACAATGAGCAGTTCTTC
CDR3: CASSPTLAGGSSSYNEQFF

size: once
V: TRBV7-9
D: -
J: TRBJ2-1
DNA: TGTGCCAGCAGCCACGGAAGCAGCTACAATGAGCAGTTCTTC
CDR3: CASSHGSSYNEQFF

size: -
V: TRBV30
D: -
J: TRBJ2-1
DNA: TGTGCCTGGAGTCCAAACTCCAATGAGCAGTTCTTC
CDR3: CAWSPNSNEQFF

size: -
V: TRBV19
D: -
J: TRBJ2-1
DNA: TGTGCCACGACTAGTTTCAATGAGCAGTTCTTC
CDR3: CATTSFNEQFF

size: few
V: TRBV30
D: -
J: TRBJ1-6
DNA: TGTGCCTGGAGTTCAAATTCACCCCTCCACTTT
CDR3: CAWSSNSPLHF

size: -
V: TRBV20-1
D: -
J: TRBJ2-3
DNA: TGCAGTGCTAGCACAGATACGCAGTATTTT
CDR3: CSASTDTQYF

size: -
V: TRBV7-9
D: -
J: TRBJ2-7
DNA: TGTGCCAGCAGCCGGGGGTCACCGCTACGGGAGCAGTACTTC
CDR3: CASSRGSPLREQYF

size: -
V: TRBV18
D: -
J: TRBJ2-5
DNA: TGTGCCAGCTCACCACCGGGCAGGGGAGAGGAGACCCAGTACTTC
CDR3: CASSPPGRGEETQYF

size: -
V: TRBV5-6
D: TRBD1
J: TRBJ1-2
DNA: TGTGCCAGCGCCCCGGGACAGGGGGACTATGGCTACACCTTC
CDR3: CASAPGQGDYGYTF

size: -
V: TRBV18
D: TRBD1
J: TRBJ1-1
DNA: TGTGCCAGCTCGGAACAGGGGGGGACTGAAGCTTTCTTT
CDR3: CASSEQGGTEAFF

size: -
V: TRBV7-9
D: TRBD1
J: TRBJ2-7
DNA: TGTGCCAGCAGCTTAGGGACAGGGAACTCCTACGAGCAGTACTTC
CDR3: CASSLGTGNSYEQYF

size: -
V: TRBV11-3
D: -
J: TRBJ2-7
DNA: TGTGCCAGCAGCCCCGAGCGGGTACCACAACCCTACGAGCAGTACTTC
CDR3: CASSPERVPQPYEQYF

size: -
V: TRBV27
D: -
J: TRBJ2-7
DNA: TGTGCCAGCAGCTACAGGGCCCATTCAACCTACGAGCAGTACTTC
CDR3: CASSYRAHSTYEQYF

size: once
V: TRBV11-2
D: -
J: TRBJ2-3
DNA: TGTGCCAGCAGCTTGTACAGCACAGATACGCAGTATTTT
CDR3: CASSLYSTDTQYF

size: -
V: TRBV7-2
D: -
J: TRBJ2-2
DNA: TGTGCCAGCAGCGTAGGGACTCCCGCGGCCGGGGAGCTGTTTTTT
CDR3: CASSVGTPAAGELFF

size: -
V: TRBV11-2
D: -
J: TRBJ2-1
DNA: TGTGCCAGCAGCCGGGGATCCGGTTCGGCCTACAATGAGCAGTTCTTC
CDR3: CASSRGSGSAYNEQFF

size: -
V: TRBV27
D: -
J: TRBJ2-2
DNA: TGTGCCAGCACCCTGGGTGGTTCGGGAACCGGGGAGCTGTTTTTT
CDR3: CASTLGGSGTGELFF